The T cell receptor (beta chain) under discussion was sequenced for a study of identical twins (dated by TCRdb to the mid-2010s). Background on the whole study: The study deep-sequenced TCR alpha and beta repertoires from monozygotic twins, unrelated adults of various ages and cord blood to test whether fetal clonotypes persist. To rule out contamination, the twin experiments were replicated at different times with different library preparation protocols. Overall study results and their limits: Fewer insertions were carried by abundant cord blood beta clonotypes, a similar but weaker trend appeared in young adult naive repertoires, and no such trend appeared in memory repertoires. Because the same donors could not be followed over many years, the conclusions depended on cross-sectional statistical analysis. Compared with coincidental sharing between unrelated individuals, out-of-frame TCR alpha sequences shared between twins showed an excess of sequences with low generation probability. Out-of-frame TCR alpha sharing in monozygotic twins was systematically underestimated by recombination models, whereas sharing between unrelated individuals was in agreement with the recombination models. Invariant T cells such as MAIT and iNKT could partly confound zero-insertion analyses, although diverse VJ usage argued against such confounding for most clonotypes. The excess sharing between twins in beta out-of-frame sequences was weaker because fewer shared sequences reduced the signal-to-noise ratio.

All donors were healthy Caucasians. Three unrelated non-twin adults were also sequenced: a male aged 18 to 30, a male aged 50 to 60 and a female aged 50 to 60. Miltenyi CD45RO+ enrichment and human naive T-cell isolation kits were used to isolate memory (CD45RO+) and naive T cells from PBMC. The library relied on 5' RACE. For sequencing, an Illumina HiSeq 2000 was employed. A universal primer binding site was introduced by template switching, and a unique molecular identifier was present in the final cDNA, enabling accurate counting of TCR cDNA molecules. Specific primers in the conserved constant-segment region were used to synthesize first-strand cDNA for the TCR alpha and beta chains. Each cDNA library was double barcoded, with a SMART-Mk sample barcode plus Illumina barcodes, to control for contamination. TruSeq adapter sequences along with Illumina sample barcodes were introduced in two successive PCR steps. TCR alpha and beta cDNA libraries were sequenced on the Illumina HiSeq platform with custom primers. Per the authors' processing: Raw reads were processed with MiGEC to extract unique molecular identifiers, and MiXCR was used to determine CDR3 positions. For each individual, recombination models were inferred using an EM algorithm with the repgenHMM and IGoR tools. Shared clonotypes were analyzed with the tcR package in R, and sharing was normalized by the product of cloneset sizes. To study raw recombination free of thymic and clonal selection effects, out-of-frame nonproductive sequences were analyzed. Starting from the raw public reads, TCRdb applied fastp trimming at Q25, assembled clones with MiXCR and retained in-frame beta chains. Duplicate CDR3 protein sequences are folded into a single record with the most common DNA and genes. TCRdb, not the original authors, processed these V and J calls. The sample table records roughly 690,000 distinct CDR3 sequences; roughly 6% of these occur just once. 1.5% to 2% of the sample lies in the top ten.

This clonotype has more than one count but fewer than ten. The antigen it binds to is not known. Base quality data are lacking; no much larger clone is found one base away. V and J are truncated by 1 base and 2 bases respectively, leaving an intervening sequence of 17 bases. The CDR3 sequence holds 16 residues, the cysteine and phenylalanine included. Only the CDR3 DNA stays, 48 bases, in frame from base 1. CDR1 GTSNPN and CDR2 SVGIG were looked up in the germline V gene (reference sequence). The V gene is TRBV30 and the J gene is TRBJ1-1; too little of a D gene remains to name it. This receptor was taken from a man in his late teens or twenties in good health. The sequencing sample was made of naive T cells sorted from blood. The sample's cell subset or site label, in plain terms: cells isolated with a human naive T-cell isolation kit. The base sequence is TGTGCCTGGAGTGGCGCTTCGACACGACTCAACACTGAAGCTTTCTTT. The resulting protein is CAWSGASTRLNTEAFF.